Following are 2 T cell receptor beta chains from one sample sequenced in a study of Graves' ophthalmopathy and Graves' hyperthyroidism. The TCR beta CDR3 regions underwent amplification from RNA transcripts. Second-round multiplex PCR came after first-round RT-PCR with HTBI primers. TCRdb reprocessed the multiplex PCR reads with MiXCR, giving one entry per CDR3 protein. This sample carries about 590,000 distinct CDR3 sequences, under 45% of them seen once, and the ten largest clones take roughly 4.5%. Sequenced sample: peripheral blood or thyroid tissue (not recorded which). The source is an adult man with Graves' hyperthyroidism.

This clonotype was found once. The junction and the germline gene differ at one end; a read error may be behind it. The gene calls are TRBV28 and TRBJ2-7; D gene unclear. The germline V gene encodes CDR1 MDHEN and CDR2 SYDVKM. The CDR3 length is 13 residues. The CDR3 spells CAGSITLVYEQYF. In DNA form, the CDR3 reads TGTGCCGGCAGTATTACACTGGTCTACGAGCAGTACTTC. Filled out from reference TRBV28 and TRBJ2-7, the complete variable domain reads DVKVTQSSRYLVKRTGEKVFLECVQDMDHENMFWYRQDPGLGLRLIYFSYDVKMKEKGDIPEGYSVSREKKERFSLILESASTNQTSMYLCAGSITLVYEQYFGPGTRLTVT.

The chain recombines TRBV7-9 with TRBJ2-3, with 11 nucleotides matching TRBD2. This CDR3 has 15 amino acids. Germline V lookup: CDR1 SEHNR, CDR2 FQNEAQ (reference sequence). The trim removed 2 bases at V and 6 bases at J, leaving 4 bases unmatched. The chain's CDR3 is CASSLTSGRGDTQYF. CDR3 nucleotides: TGTGCCAGCAGCTTAACTAGCGGGAGAGGGGATACGCAGTATTTT.